Listed below are T cell receptor beta chains from one sample, sequenced in a study of technical replicates of blood from a handful of donors. The protocol was immunoSEQ multiplex PCR, while the TCRdb copy is restricted to in-frame clones and leaves out a portion. The table shows tens of thousands of clones, with 85% to 95% occurring only once. Sequenced material: T cells isolated from PBMCs. These receptors all come from a human donor in good health. Each CDR3 is given with its conserved first and last residue. D genes are given only for firm matches. Clone size, where shown, is once, few, many, or a class for clones that have expanded.

TRBV29-1	NA	NA	TRBJ1-2	CSVEGRIGYGYTF	TGCAGCGTGGAGGGAAGGATCGGGTATGGCTACACCTTC
TRBV19	NA	TRBD2	TRBJ2-7	CASLGTGLAGGWPYEQYF	TGTGCCAGCTTGGGGACGGGACTAGCGGGAGGATGGCCCTACGAGCAGTACTTC
TRBV28	NA	NA	TRBJ1-1	CASLSPSWTEAFF	TGTGCCAGCTTATCCCCGAGTTGGACTGAAGCTTTCTTT
TRBV5-1	NA	TRBD2	TRBJ2-7	CASTLTSGRSPEQYF	TGCGCCAGCACCCTGACTAGCGGGAGGTCCCCCGAGCAGTACTTC
TRBV28	once	NA	TRBJ1-6	CASSLSGQGNSPLHF	TGTGCCAGCAGTTTATCTGGCCAGGGGAATTCACCCCTCCACTTT
TRBV2	NA	NA	TRBJ2-2	CASSEVRVTGELFF	TGTGCCAGCAGTGAGGTCAGGGTAACCGGGGAGCTGTTTTTT
TRBV19	NA	NA	TRBJ2-3	CASSPQTWRGTDTQYF	TGTGCCAGTAGTCCCCAAACTTGGAGAGGCACAGATACGCAGTATTTT
TRBV5-1	NA	NA	TRBJ2-4	CASSLVDGAKNIQYF	TGCGCCAGCAGCTTGGTAGATGGGGCAAAAAACATTCAGTACTTC
TRBV4-1	NA	TRBD1	TRBJ1-1	CASNLGQGAVSTEAFF	TGCGCCAGCAACCTCGGACAGGGGGCGGTTAGCACTGAAGCTTTCTTT
TRBV11-2	NA	NA	TRBJ1-2	CASSLDGHNYGYTF	TGTGCCAGCAGCTTAGATGGGCATAACTATGGCTACACCTTC
TRBV5-8	NA	TRBD1	TRBJ2-7	CASSLGGQGAHEQYF	TGTGCCAGCAGCTTGGGGGGACAGGGGGCCCACGAGCAGTACTTC
TRBV29-1	NA	TRBD1	TRBJ2-3	CSGRDRVDTQYF	TGCAGCGGCCGGGACAGGGTAGATACGCAGTATTTT
TRBV6-1	NA	TRBD1	TRBJ2-7	CASSAGQGIFDEQYF	TGTGCCAGCAGTGCGGGACAGGGCATTTTTGACGAGCAGTACTTC
TRBV6-5	NA	NA	TRBJ1-1	CASIRRATEAFF	TGTGCCAGCATCAGGAGGGCCACTGAAGCTTTCTTT
TRBV10-3	NA	NA	TRBJ2-7	CAISSKEGYEQYF	TGTGCCATCTCTAGCAAGGAGGGATACGAGCAGTACTTC
TRBV7-9	NA	TRBD1	TRBJ1-1	CASGRQGMNTEAFF	TGTGCCAGCGGGCGACAGGGGATGAACACTGAAGCTTTCTTT
TRBV6-1	NA	NA	TRBJ1-2	CAILPRGSGGYTF	TGTGCCATCCTGCCGCGGGGGTCGGGTGGCTACACCTTC
TRBV4-1	NA	TRBD2	TRBJ2-7	CASTLLAGGPYEQYF	TGCGCCAGTACCTTACTAGCGGGAGGACCCTACGAGCAGTACTTC
TRBV5-1	NA	NA	TRBJ1-4	CASSPARAPTNEKLFF	TGCGCCAGCAGCCCGGCGAGGGCACCAACTAATGAAAAACTGTTTTTT
TRBV13	few	NA	TRBJ1-1	CASSLARETEAFF	TGTGCCAGCAGCTTAGCCAGGGAAACTGAAGCTTTCTTT
TRBV30	NA	NA	TRBJ1-2	CAWTVGYGYTF	TGTGCCTGGACAGTTGGTTATGGCTACACCTTC
TRBV9	NA	TRBD2	TRBJ2-7	CASSVEAGETYEQYF	TGTGCCAGCAGCGTAGAAGCGGGAGAAACCTACGAGCAGTACTTC
TRBV27	NA	NA	TRBJ2-2	CASSSYRNTGELFF	TGTGCCAGCAGTTCCTACAGGAACACCGGGGAGCTGTTTTTT